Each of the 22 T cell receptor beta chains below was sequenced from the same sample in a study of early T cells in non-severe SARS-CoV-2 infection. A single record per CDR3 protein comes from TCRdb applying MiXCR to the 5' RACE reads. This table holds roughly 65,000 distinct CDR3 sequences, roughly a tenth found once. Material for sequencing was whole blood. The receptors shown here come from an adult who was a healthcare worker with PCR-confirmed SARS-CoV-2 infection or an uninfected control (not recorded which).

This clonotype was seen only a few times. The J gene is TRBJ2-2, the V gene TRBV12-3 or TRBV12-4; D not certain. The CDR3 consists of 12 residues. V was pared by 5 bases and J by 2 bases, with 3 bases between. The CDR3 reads CASSHNTGELFF. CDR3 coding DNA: TGTGCCAGCAGTCACAACACCGGGGAGCTGTTTTTT.

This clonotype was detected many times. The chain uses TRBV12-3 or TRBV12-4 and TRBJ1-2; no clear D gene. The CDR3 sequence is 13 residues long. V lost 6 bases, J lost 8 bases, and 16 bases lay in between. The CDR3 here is CASSPGMGKGYTF. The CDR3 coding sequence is TGTGCCAGCAGCCCCGGCATGGGAAAGGGCTACACCTTC.

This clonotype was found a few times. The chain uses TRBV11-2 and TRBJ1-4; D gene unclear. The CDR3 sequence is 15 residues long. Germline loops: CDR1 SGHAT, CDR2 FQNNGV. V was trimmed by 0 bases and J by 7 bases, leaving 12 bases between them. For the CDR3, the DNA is TGTGCCAGCAGCTTAGAAGCCGGTCGTCTTGAAAAACTGTTTTTT. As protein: CASSLEAGRLEKLFF. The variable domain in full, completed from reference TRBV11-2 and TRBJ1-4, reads EAGVAQSPRYKIIEKRQSVAFWCNPISGHATLYWYQQILGQGPKLLIQFQNNGVVDDSQLPKDRFSAERLKGVDSTLKIQPAKLEDSAVYLCASSLEAGRLEKLFFGSGTQLSVL.

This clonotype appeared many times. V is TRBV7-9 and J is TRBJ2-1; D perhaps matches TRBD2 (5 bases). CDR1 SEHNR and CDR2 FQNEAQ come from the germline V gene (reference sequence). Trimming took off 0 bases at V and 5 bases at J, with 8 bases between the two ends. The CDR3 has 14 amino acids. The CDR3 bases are TGTGCCAGCAGCTTAGCGAGCGGAAACAATGAGCAGTTCTTC. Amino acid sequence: CASSLASGNNEQFF.

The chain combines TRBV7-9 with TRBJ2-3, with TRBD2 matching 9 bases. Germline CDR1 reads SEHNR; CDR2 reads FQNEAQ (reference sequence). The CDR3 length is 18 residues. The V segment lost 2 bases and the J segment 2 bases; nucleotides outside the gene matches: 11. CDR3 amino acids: CASSLSRLAGENTDTQYF. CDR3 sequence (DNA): TGTGCCAGCAGCTTATCCCGATTAGCGGGAGAGAACACAGATACGCAGTATTTT.

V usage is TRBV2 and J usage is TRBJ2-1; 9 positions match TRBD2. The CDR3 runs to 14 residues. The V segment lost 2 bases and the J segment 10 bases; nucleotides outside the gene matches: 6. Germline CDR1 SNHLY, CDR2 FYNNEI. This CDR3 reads CASSETSGFSEQFF. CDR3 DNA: TGTGCCAGCAGTGAAACTAGCGGGTTTAGCGAGCAGTTCTTC.

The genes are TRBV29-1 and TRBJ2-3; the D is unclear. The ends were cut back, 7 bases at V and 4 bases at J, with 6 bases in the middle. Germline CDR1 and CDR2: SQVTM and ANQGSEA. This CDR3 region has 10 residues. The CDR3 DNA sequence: TGCAGCGCCCAAGCAGATACGCAGTATTTT. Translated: CSAQADTQYF.

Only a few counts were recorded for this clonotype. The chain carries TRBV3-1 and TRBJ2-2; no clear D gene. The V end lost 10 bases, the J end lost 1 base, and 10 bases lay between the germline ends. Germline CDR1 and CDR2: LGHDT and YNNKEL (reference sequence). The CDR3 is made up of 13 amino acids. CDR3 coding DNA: TGTGCCATCCAAGACGGGAACACCGGGGAGCTGTTTTTT. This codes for CAIQDGNTGELFF.

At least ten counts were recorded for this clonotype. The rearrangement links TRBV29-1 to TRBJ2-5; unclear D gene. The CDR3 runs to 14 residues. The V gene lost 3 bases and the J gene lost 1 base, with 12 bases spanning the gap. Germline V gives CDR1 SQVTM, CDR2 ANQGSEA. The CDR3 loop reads CSVEKEWGQETQYF. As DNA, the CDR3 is TGCAGCGTTGAGAAAGAGTGGGGCCAAGAGACCCAGTACTTC.

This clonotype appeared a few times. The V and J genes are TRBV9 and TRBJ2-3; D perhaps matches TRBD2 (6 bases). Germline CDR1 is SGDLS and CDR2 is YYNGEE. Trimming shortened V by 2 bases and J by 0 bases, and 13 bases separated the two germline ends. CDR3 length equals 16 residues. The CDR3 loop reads CASSVEGGSSTDTQYF. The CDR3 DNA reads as TGTGCCAGCAGCGTGGAGGGCGGTTCCAGCACAGATACGCAGTATTTT.

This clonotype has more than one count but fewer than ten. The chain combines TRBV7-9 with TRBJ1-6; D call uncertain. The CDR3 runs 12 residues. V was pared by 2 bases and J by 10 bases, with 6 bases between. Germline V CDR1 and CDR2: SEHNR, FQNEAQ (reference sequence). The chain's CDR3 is CASSLSRSPLHF. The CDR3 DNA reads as TGTGCCAGCAGCTTATCAAGATCACCCCTCCACTTT.

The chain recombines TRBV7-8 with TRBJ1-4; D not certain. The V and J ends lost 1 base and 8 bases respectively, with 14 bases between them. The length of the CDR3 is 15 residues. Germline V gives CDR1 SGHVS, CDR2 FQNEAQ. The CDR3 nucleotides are TGTGCCAGCAGCTTAGGGCGGTCGATTGGCGAAAAACTGTTTTTT. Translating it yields CASSLGRSIGEKLFF.

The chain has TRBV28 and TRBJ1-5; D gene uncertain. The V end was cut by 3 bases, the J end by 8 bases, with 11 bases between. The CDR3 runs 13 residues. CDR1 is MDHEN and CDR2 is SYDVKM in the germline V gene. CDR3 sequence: CASSFPLGEPQHF. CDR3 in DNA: TGTGCCAGCAGTTTCCCCCTCGGGGAGCCCCAGCATTTT.

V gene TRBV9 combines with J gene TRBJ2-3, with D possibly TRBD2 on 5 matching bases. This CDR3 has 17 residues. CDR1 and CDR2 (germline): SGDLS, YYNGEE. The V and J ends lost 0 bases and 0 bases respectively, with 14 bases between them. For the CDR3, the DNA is TGTGCCAGCAGCGTAGGTTTCGCTGGACTCAGCACAGATACGCAGTATTTT. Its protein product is CASSVGFAGLSTDTQYF.

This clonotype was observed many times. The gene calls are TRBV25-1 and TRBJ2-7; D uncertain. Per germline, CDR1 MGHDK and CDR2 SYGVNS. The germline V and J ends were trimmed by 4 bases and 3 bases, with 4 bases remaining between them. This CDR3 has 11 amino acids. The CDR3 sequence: CASSGFYEQYF. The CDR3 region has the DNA TGTGCCAGCAGTGGGTTCTACGAGCAGTACTTC.

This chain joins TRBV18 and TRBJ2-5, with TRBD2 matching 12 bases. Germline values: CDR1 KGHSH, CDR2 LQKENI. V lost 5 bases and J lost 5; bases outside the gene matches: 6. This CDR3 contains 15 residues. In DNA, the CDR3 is TGTGCCAGCTCAAAGGGACTAGCGGGTGCGGAGACCCAGTACTTC. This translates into CASSKGLAGAETQYF.

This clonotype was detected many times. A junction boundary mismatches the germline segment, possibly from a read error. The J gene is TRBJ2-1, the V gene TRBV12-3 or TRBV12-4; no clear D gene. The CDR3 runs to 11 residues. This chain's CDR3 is CASRLGSEQFF. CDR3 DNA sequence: TGTGCCAGCAGGTTAGGGTCTGAGCAGTTCTTC.

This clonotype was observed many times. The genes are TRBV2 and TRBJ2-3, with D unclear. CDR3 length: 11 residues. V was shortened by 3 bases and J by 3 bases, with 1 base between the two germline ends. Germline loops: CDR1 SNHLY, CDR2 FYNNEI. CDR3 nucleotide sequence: TGTGCCAGCAGTGATACAGATACGCAGTATTTT. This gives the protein CASSDTDTQYF.

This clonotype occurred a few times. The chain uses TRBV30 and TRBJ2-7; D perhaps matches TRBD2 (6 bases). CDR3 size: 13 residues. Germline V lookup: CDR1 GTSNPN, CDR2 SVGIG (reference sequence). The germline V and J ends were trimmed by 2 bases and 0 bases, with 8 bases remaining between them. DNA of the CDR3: TGTGCCTGGAGTCCCGGGAGCTCCTACGAGCAGTACTTC. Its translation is CAWSPGSSYEQYF.

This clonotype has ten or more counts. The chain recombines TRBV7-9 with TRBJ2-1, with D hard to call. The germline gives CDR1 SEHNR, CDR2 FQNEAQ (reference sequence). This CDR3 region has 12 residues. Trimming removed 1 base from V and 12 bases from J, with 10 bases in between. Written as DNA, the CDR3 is TGTGCCAGCAGCTTAGGTAACGGTAGGCAGTTCTTC. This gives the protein CASSLGNGRQFF.

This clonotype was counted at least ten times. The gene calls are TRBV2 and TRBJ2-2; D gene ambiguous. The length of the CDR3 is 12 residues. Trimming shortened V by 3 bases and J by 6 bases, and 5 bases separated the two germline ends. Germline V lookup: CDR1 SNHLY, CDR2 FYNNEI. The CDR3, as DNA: TGTGCCAGCAGTGACGGTCCCGGGGAGCTGTTTTTT. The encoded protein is CASSDGPGELFF.

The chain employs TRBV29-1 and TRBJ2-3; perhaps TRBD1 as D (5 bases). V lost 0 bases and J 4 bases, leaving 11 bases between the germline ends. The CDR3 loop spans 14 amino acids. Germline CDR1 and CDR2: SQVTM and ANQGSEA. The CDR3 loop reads CSVEEGQGPDTQYF. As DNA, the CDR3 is TGCAGCGTTGAAGAAGGTCAGGGCCCAGATACGCAGTATTTT.